The 21 T cell receptor beta chains given below trace back to one sample, sequenced in a study of CD8+CD57+ T cells in acquired aplastic anemia. An expansion of CD8+CD57+ cells by flow cytometry had been shown in patients chosen for sequencing. CDR3 and TCR beta VDJ profiling relied on a genomic DNA template. A single record per CDR3 protein comes from TCRdb applying MiXCR to the reads. The sample includes a few hundred thousand distinct CDR3 sequences, approximately 60% of them seen just once. The sequenced sample consisted of sorted CD4+, CD8+, or CD8+CD57+ T cells (not recorded which) from PBMCs. The receptors shown here come from a human donor with aplastic anemia.

Worth noting for this clonotype: A junction boundary mismatches the germline segment, possibly from a read error. The chain recombines TRBV10-1 with TRBJ1-1, with D perhaps TRBD1 (5 bases). The CDR3 runs to 14 residues. Germline lookup yields CDR1 WNHNN and CDR2 SYGVQD (reference sequence). CDR3: CAGSESGEITKAFF. In DNA, the CDR3 is TGCGCCGGCAGTGAGTCGGGGGAGATCACTAAAGCTTTCTTT.

This rearrangement joins TRBV10-3 to TRBJ1-4; D uncertain. The germline V gene has CDR1 ENHRY and CDR2 SYGVKD. This CDR3 has 14 residues. The ends were cut back, 2 bases at V and 4 bases at J, with 8 bases in the middle. In DNA form, the CDR3 reads TGTGCCATCAGTGAGCAGGAGTTTAATGAAAAACTGTTTTTT. It specifies CAISEQEFNEKLFF.

This clonotype was counted ten times or more. The CDR3 spells CASSPSSGLYEQYF. The CDR3 DNA sequence: TGTGCCAGCTCCCCTTCTAGCGGACTCTACGAGCAGTACTTC. The rearrangement uses TRBV18 and TRBJ2-7; the match to TRBD2 covers 7 bases. The germline CDR1 and CDR2 sequences are KGHSH and LQKENI. The CDR3 has 14 amino acids. J lost 3 bases, V lost 6 bases, and 8 bases had no gene match.

The gene calls are TRBV7-8 and TRBJ2-2, with D possibly called TRBD1 or TRBD2 (5 bases each). The CDR3 runs 16 residues. CDR1 is SGHVS and CDR2 is FQNEAQ in the germline V gene. The V gene lost 2 bases and the J gene lost 2 bases, with 12 bases spanning the gap. The CDR3 region is CASSLILGVNTGELFF. As DNA, the CDR3 is TGTGCCAGCAGCTTAATTCTGGGGGTAAACACCGGGGAGCTGTTTTTT.

In DNA form, the CDR3 reads TGCGCCAGCAGCCCCTCGACAGGGGGAGACTATGGCTACACCTTC. Its protein is CASSPSTGGDYGYTF. The chain carries TRBV4-1 and TRBJ1-2; 9 bases match TRBD1. V gave up 4 bases and J gave up 3 bases; unmatched junction bases: 6. Germline CDR1 MGHRA, CDR2 YSYEKL. This CDR3 has 15 amino acids.

CDR3 bases: TGTGCCATCAGTGGGGACGAGGGGGTGAACACTGAAGCTTTCTTT. Protein sequence: CAISGDEGVNTEAFF. This rearrangement joins TRBV10-3 to TRBJ1-1, with a possible D match to TRBD1 (6 bases). V was clipped by 4 bases and J by 0 bases, with 12 bases between them. The CDR3 runs to 15 residues. Germline V gene lookup returns CDR1 ENHRY and CDR2 SYGVKD.

The V and J genes are TRBV7-3 and TRBJ2-6; 7 bases line up with TRBD1. This CDR3 region has 17 residues. From germline, CDR1 is SGHTA and CDR2 FQGTGA. The J segment lost 0 bases and the V segment lost 5 bases, leaving 7 bases of the junction unmatched. The CDR3 DNA follows: TGTGCCAGCAGCATTCCAGGGGGTCCCTCTGGGGCCAACGTCCTGACTTTC. Amino acids: CASSIPGGPSGANVLTF.

The chain links TRBV28 to TRBJ2-7, with 8 bases identical to TRBD2. CDR1 is MDHEN and CDR2 is SYDVKM in the germline V gene. The CDR3 contains 14 residues. V lost 8 bases to trimming and J lost 3 bases; unmatched junction nucleotides: 9. The CDR3 sequence is CASRLGAGGYEQYF. CDR3 nucleotides: TGTGCCAGCCGCCTGGGGGCGGGGGGCTACGAGCAGTACTTC.

Concerning this clonotype itself: The junction shows a germline mismatch at one end, possibly a read error. The chain is built from TRBV2 and TRBJ1-1; TRBD1 aligns across 8 bases. The CDR3 totals 14 residues. Germline CDR1 SNHLY, CDR2 FYNNEI. The CDR3 DNA reads as TGTGCCAGCAGTGTTGGACAGGGAAGCACTGGAGCTTTCTTT. It specifies CASSVGQGSTGAFF.

The chain recombines TRBV2 with TRBJ1-3; no clear D gene. Germline loops: CDR1 SNHLY, CDR2 FYNNEI. Trimming cost V 3 bases and J 2 bases, with 8 bases left between them. This CDR3 has 14 residues. The CDR3 here is CASSDPNTGNTIYF. The CDR3 DNA follows: TGTGCCAGCAGTGATCCCAATACTGGAAACACCATATATTTT.

CDR3 sequence: CASSEAIMGRDEEAFF. The CDR3 bases are TGTGCCAGCAGTGAAGCGATAATGGGCAGGGATGAGGAAGCTTTCTTT. This chain connects TRBV12-3 or TRBV12-4 to TRBJ1-1; perhaps TRBD1 as D (5 bases). The CDR3 covers 16 residues. Trimming shortened V by 5 bases and J by 8 bases, and 24 bases separated the two germline ends.

The chain links TRBV4-1 to TRBJ2-6; no clear D gene. The CDR3 has 17 amino acids. CDR1 is MGHRA, CDR2 YSYEKL, per germline. With 1 base removed from V and 4 bases from J, the gap between germline ends came to 14 bases. The CDR3 nucleotides read TGCGCCAGCAGCCAAGGACCTCGCGTTTCAGGGGCCAACGTCCTGACTTTC. Protein sequence: CASSQGPRVSGANVLTF.

On this clonotype: The junction differs from germline at one of its ends, possibly a read error. The chain employs TRBV5-1 and TRBJ2-2; a possible D gene is TRBD1 (6 bases). CDR1 SGHRS and CDR2 YFSETQ come from the germline V gene. This CDR3 is 14 amino acids long. For the CDR3, the DNA is TGCGCCAGCAGCTTTCAGGGGAACACCGGGGAGCTGTCTTGG. Translated, it gives CASSFQGNTGELSW. Together with reference TRBV5-1 and TRBJ2-2, the CDR3 gives the full variable domain: KAGVTQTPRYLIKTRGQQVTLSCSPISGHRSVSWYQQTPGQGLQFLFEYFSETQRNKGNFPGRFSGRQFSNSRSEMNVSTLELGDSALYLCASSFQGNTGELSWGEGSRLTVL.

This clonotype was seen repeatedly, ten times or more. The chain employs TRBV10-2 and TRBJ2-1; 8 nucleotides line up with TRBD1. Germline CDR1 reads WSHSY; CDR2 reads SAAADI. The length of the CDR3 is 14 residues. V shed 6 bases and J 2 bases; nucleotides not matched to a gene: 3. CDR3 coding DNA: TGCGCCAGCAGCGGACAGGGCACCTACAATGAGCAGTTCTTC. Residues: CASSGQGTYNEQFF.

This clonotype was detected once. The chain couples TRBV7-2 to TRBJ1-2; 8 bases align to TRBD1. Germline CDR1 SGHTA, CDR2 FQGNSA. The CDR3 covers 14 residues. The V and J ends lost 4 bases and 7 bases, in that order; junction bases with no gene match: 8. The CDR3 region has the DNA TGTGCCAGCAGCTCTCAGGGGGCAACTGGTGGCTACACCTTC. Its protein is CASSSQGATGGYTF.

The chain recombines TRBV14 with TRBJ2-7; D is possibly TRBD1 (6 bases). V was cut by 3 bases and J by 5 bases, with 14 bases left in between. The CDR3 has 14 residues. Germline V gives CDR1 SGHDN, CDR2 FVKESK. The CDR3 coding sequence is TGTGCCAGCAGCCACCTGGGCACAGGGAACGAGCAGTACTTC. Its protein is CASSHLGTGNEQYF.

As regards this clonotype: Being one base from a much bigger clone, this may be a read error. The chain links TRBV3-1 to TRBJ2-1; 12 bases are a match to TRBD2. This CDR3 has 15 amino acids. Germline V gene sequence: CDR1 LGHDT, CDR2 YNNKEL (reference sequence). The CDR3 loop reads CTSSRLAGVPYEQFF. CDR3 bases: TGTACCAGCAGCCGACTAGCGGGAGTACCCTATGAGCAGTTCTTC.

This clonotype came up many times. This chain connects TRBV7-9 to TRBJ2-7, with D perhaps TRBD1 or TRBD2 (5 bases each). CDR3 length: 16 residues. Trimming shortened V by 5 bases and J by 0 bases, and 17 bases separated the two germline ends. CDR1 and CDR2 (germline): SEHNR, FQNEAQ (reference sequence). The DNA of the CDR3 is TGTGCCAGCAGCGCGGGCCCCACAGGAAGCTCCTACGAGCAGTACTTC. Protein product: CASSAGPTGSSYEQYF.

The chain links TRBV15 to TRBJ2-7; 8 bases agree with TRBD1. CDR1 is LNHNV, CDR2 YYDKDF, per germline (reference sequence). V shed 3 bases and J 10 bases; nucleotides not matched to a gene: 17. The CDR3 consists of 16 residues. The CDR3: CATSSQDPGGAKAQYF. The CDR3 DNA sequence: TGTGCCACCAGCAGCCAAGATCCAGGGGGCGCGAAAGCACAGTACTTC.

This chain connects TRBV29-1 to TRBJ1-1, with D possibly being TRBD1 (6 bases). CDR1 is SQVTM, CDR2 ANQGSEA, per germline. V lost 4 bases to trimming and J lost 0 bases, with 12 bases between them. The CDR3 consists of 14 residues. The CDR3 loop is CSVAGGGLNTEAFF. The CDR3 DNA sequence: TGCAGCGTTGCGGGGGGCGGGTTGAACACTGAAGCTTTCTTT.

This clonotype turned up a few times. This chain connects TRBV29-1 to TRBJ2-7; D may be TRBD1 (5 bases). Trimming left V 7 bases short and J 6 bases short, with 16 bases between. CDR3 length: 12 residues. The germline CDR1 and CDR2 sequences are SQVTM and ANQGSEA. CDR3 in amino acids: CSARRQTSEQYF. The CDR3, as DNA: TGCAGCGCTCGCCGACAGACGAGCGAGCAGTACTTC.